This TCR beta chain was retrieved from a study of blood T cell repertoires in COVID-19. V dropped 6 bases and J dropped 4; count of bases not matched to a gene: 6. The CDR3 length is 13 residues. CDR1 and CDR2 from the germline V gene are SGHDT and YYEEEE. Recovery among Cohort 3 donors was established by two negative PCRs, clearance, or symptom resolution. Repertoires were generated with immunoSEQ multiplex PCR, while TCRdb's copy carries only in-frame clones and drops some. The table includes more than 250,000 clones, around 87% detected once. The TCR comes from a woman younger than 45 who had recovered from COVID-19. The chain joins TRBV5-6 to TRBJ2-7, with 8 bases lining up with TRBD2. Sequencing input: PBMCs or T cells enriched from blood (not recorded which). The CDR3 loop is CASILRGGYEQYF. DNA of the CDR3: TGTGCCAGCATCCTTCGGGGGGGTTACGAGCAGTACTTC. Full variable domain (outside the CDR3, taken from reference TRBV5-6 and TRBJ2-7): DAGVTQSPTHLIKTRGQQVTLRCSPKSGHDTVSWYQQALGQGPQFIFQYYEEEERQRGNFPDRFSGHQFPNYSSELNVNALLLGDSALYLCASILRGGYEQYFGPGTRLTVT.